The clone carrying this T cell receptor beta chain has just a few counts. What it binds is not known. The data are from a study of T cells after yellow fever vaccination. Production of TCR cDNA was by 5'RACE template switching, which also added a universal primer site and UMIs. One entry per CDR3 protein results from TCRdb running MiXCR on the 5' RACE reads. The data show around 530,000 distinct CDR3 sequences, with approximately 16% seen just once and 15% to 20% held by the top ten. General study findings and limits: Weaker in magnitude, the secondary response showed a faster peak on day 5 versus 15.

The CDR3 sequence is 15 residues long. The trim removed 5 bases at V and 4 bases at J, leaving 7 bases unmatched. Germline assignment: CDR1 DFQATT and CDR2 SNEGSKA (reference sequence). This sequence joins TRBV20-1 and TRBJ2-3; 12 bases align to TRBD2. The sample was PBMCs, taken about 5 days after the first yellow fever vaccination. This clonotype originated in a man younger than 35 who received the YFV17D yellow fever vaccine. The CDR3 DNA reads TGCAGTGCTCCTATACTAGCGGGGGGCCCAGATACGCAGTATTTT. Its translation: CSAPILAGGPDTQYF.